The rows below give T cell receptor beta chains drawn from one sample of a study of T cell responses to AZD1222 COVID-19 vaccine. Clones were read by immunoSEQ multiplex PCR, and TCRdb kept only the in-frame ones, dropping some. The sample has 90,000 to 110,000 clones, roughly nine tenths seen once. Specimen: peripheral blood, collected on day 0 of AZD1222 vaccination. Every receptor here comes from an adult in good health. CDR3s include the opening cysteine and the closing phenylalanine or tryptophan. Each record gives: J gene, clone size, V gene, D gene, CDR3 DNA, CDR3 protein. D genes are given only for firm matches. Clone size is not always given. Where it is, it says once, few, many or a class for expanded clones.

J gene: TRBJ2-7
clone size: -
V gene: TRBV11-2
D gene: TRBD1
CDR3 DNA: TGTGCCAGCAGCCCCCGGGCTCAGGGGGCCGCCCCCAGCTCCTACGAGCAGTACTTC
CDR3 protein: CASSPRAQGAAPSSYEQYF

J gene: TRBJ2-3
clone size: -
V gene: TRBV18
D gene: TRBD2
CDR3 DNA: TGTGCCAGCTCACCACAGGCTAGCGGCCACACAGATACGCAGTATTTT
CDR3 protein: CASSPQASGHTDTQYF

J gene: TRBJ2-1
clone size: -
V gene: TRBV7-9
D gene: -
CDR3 DNA: TGTGCCAGCTACCCTCTTGGGGGCGGTGAGCAGTTCTTC
CDR3 protein: CASYPLGGGEQFF

J gene: TRBJ2-3
clone size: -
V gene: TRBV4-1
D gene: TRBD2
CDR3 DNA: TGCGCCAGCAGCCAAGGGGCTAGCGGGGGGACCTCTAGCACAGATACGCAGTATTTT
CDR3 protein: CASSQGASGGTSSTDTQYF

J gene: TRBJ2-5
clone size: -
V gene: TRBV28
D gene: TRBD2
CDR3 DNA: TGTGCCAGCACTAGCGGGAGGATGACACGAGAGACCCAGTACTTC
CDR3 protein: CASTSGRMTRETQYF

J gene: TRBJ1-3
clone size: -
V gene: TRBV7-2
D gene: -
CDR3 DNA: TGTGCCAGCAGCGAAGAAGGCACCATATATTTT
CDR3 protein: CASSEEGTIYF

J gene: TRBJ1-1
clone size: few
V gene: TRBV10-3
D gene: TRBD1
CDR3 DNA: TGTGCCATCATGGGGACAGGGACTTCTGAAGCTTTCTTT
CDR3 protein: CAIMGTGTSEAFF

J gene: TRBJ2-5
clone size: -
V gene: TRBV21-1
D gene: -
CDR3 DNA: TGTGCCAGCAGCAAAGTAAACAGCCAAGAGACCCAGTACTTC
CDR3 protein: CASSKVNSQETQYF

J gene: TRBJ2-1
clone size: -
V gene: TRBV7-2
D gene: TRBD2
CDR3 DNA: TGTGCCAGCAGCTTTGATAGCGGGGGGGCCGGCAATGAGCAGTTCTTC
CDR3 protein: CASSFDSGGAGNEQFF

J gene: TRBJ2-1
clone size: -
V gene: TRBV28
D gene: TRBD1
CDR3 DNA: TGTGCCAGCATACGACAGGGGGGGTCGAACAATGAGCAGTTCTTC
CDR3 protein: CASIRQGGSNNEQFF

J gene: TRBJ2-7
clone size: -
V gene: TRBV6-2/TRBV6-3
D gene: TRBD1
CDR3 DNA: TGTGCCAGCAGCAAGGGACAGACCTACGAGCAGTACTTC
CDR3 protein: CASSKGQTYEQYF

J gene: TRBJ2-5
clone size: -
V gene: TRBV29-1
D gene: TRBD2
CDR3 DNA: TGCAGCGTTACTAGCGGCGGAGGGGAGACCCAGTACTTC
CDR3 protein: CSVTSGGGETQYF

J gene: TRBJ2-3
clone size: -
V gene: TRBV5-1
D gene: -
CDR3 DNA: TGCGCCAGCAGACAATTTACAGATACGCAGTATTTT
CDR3 protein: CASRQFTDTQYF

J gene: TRBJ2-3
clone size: -
V gene: TRBV27
D gene: TRBD2
CDR3 DNA: TGTGCCAGCAGTTTCTTAGCGGGGGCTGGCACAGATACGCAGTATTTT
CDR3 protein: CASSFLAGAGTDTQYF

J gene: TRBJ2-3
clone size: -
V gene: TRBV5-1
D gene: -
CDR3 DNA: TGCGCCAGCAGCGGGACTTCTAGCACAGATACGCAGTATTTT
CDR3 protein: CASSGTSSTDTQYF

J gene: TRBJ1-1
clone size: -
V gene: TRBV3-1/TRBV3-2
D gene: -
CDR3 DNA: TGTGCCAGCAGCCATTCGTGGGGAGGGGACACTGAAGCTTTCTTT
CDR3 protein: CASSHSWGGDTEAFF

J gene: TRBJ2-3
clone size: -
V gene: TRBV10-2
D gene: TRBD2
CDR3 DNA: TGCGCCAGCAGCACTAGCGGGAGGAATACGCAGTATTTT
CDR3 protein: CASSTSGRNTQYF

J gene: TRBJ1-1
clone size: -
V gene: TRBV27
D gene: -
CDR3 DNA: TGTGCCAGCAAGGCAGCTGACGGGACTGAAGCTTTCTTT
CDR3 protein: CASKAADGTEAFF

J gene: TRBJ2-5
clone size: -
V gene: TRBV28
D gene: TRBD2
CDR3 DNA: TGTGCCAGCAGCCCCAGGGTAGCGGGGGGGCTAGTCGTTGCGACCCAGTACTTC
CDR3 protein: CASSPRVAGGLVVATQYF

J gene: TRBJ2-7
clone size: -
V gene: TRBV7-9
D gene: -
CDR3 DNA: TGTGCCAGCAGCCCCTTACCAGGGCCCTCCTACGAGCAGTACTTC
CDR3 protein: CASSPLPGPSYEQYF

J gene: TRBJ1-2
clone size: -
V gene: TRBV6-1
D gene: TRBD1
CDR3 DNA: TGTGCCAGCAGTGAAGCGACAGGGAGACGGGGCTACACCTTC
CDR3 protein: CASSEATGRRGYTF

J gene: TRBJ2-5
clone size: few
V gene: TRBV5-1
D gene: TRBD2
CDR3 DNA: TGCGCCAGCAGCTTGGAGGCGGGAGCAGTGTCCGAGACCCAGTACTTC
CDR3 protein: CASSLEAGAVSETQYF

J gene: TRBJ2-4
clone size: -
V gene: TRBV24-1
D gene: -
CDR3 DNA: TGTGCCACCAGTGATCCCGGGGATGGGAAGGGCGGTGGGGACATTCAGTACTTC
CDR3 protein: CATSDPGDGKGGGDIQYF

J gene: TRBJ1-5
clone size: once
V gene: TRBV28
D gene: -
CDR3 DNA: TGTGCCAGCGTCGATAACCGGGGAATCGGGCAGCCCCAGCATTTT
CDR3 protein: CASVDNRGIGQPQHF

J gene: TRBJ2-3
clone size: -
V gene: TRBV7-2
D gene: TRBD2
CDR3 DNA: TGTGCCAGCAGCGGACGAGGGGCGGGGGAGGTAGATACGCAGTATTTT
CDR3 protein: CASSGRGAGEVDTQYF

J gene: TRBJ1-4
clone size: -
V gene: TRBV7-2
D gene: -
CDR3 DNA: TGTGCCAGCAGCTCCCCCGACACCTCAGCAGGGGAGGAACTGTTTTTT
CDR3 protein: CASSSPDTSAGEELFF

J gene: TRBJ1-3
clone size: few
V gene: TRBV19
D gene: -
CDR3 DNA: TGTGCCAGTAGTATACTTCATCCAGGGAATGCTGGAAACACCATATATTTT
CDR3 protein: CASSILHPGNAGNTIYF

J gene: TRBJ1-3
clone size: -
V gene: TRBV4-2
D gene: -
CDR3 DNA: TGTGCCAGCAGCCAAGAGACTGCCCTGGACAGCCGAAACACCATATATTTT
CDR3 protein: CASSQETALDSRNTIYF

J gene: TRBJ2-7
clone size: -
V gene: TRBV3-1/TRBV3-2
D gene: TRBD1
CDR3 DNA: TGTGCCAGCAGCCAAGGATCGGGACAGCCGAGATACCCCTCCTACGAGCAGTACTTC
CDR3 protein: CASSQGSGQPRYPSYEQYF

J gene: TRBJ2-7
clone size: -
V gene: TRBV11-2
D gene: -
CDR3 DNA: TGTGCCAGCAGCTTAGGGTACTACGAGCAGTACTTC
CDR3 protein: CASSLGYYEQYF

J gene: TRBJ1-2
clone size: -
V gene: TRBV29-1
D gene: -
CDR3 DNA: TGCAGCGTTCGGGACACCGCTAACTATGGCTACACCTTC
CDR3 protein: CSVRDTANYGYTF

J gene: TRBJ2-7
clone size: -
V gene: TRBV7-2
D gene: -
CDR3 DNA: TGTGCCAGCAGCTTAGGCAGATCCTACGAGCAGTACTTC
CDR3 protein: CASSLGRSYEQYF

J gene: TRBJ2-7
clone size: -
V gene: TRBV27
D gene: -
CDR3 DNA: TGTGCCAGCAGTTTTTGGTCTCCGGACAGACAGTACCACGAGCAGTACTTC
CDR3 protein: CASSFWSPDRQYHEQYF

J gene: TRBJ2-7
clone size: -
V gene: TRBV7-2
D gene: -
CDR3 DNA: TGTGCCAGCAGCTTAGGAACGGATCCCAGCTACGAGCAGTACTTC
CDR3 protein: CASSLGTDPSYEQYF

J gene: TRBJ1-2
clone size: -
V gene: TRBV6-5
D gene: TRBD1
CDR3 DNA: TGTGCCAGCAGCCGGGACAGGGGACCATATGGCTACACCTTC
CDR3 protein: CASSRDRGPYGYTF

J gene: TRBJ2-7
clone size: -
V gene: TRBV19
D gene: TRBD1
CDR3 DNA: TGTGCCAGTTCCCGGGACAGGGAGACCTACGAGCAGTACTTC
CDR3 protein: CASSRDRETYEQYF

J gene: TRBJ2-5
clone size: -
V gene: TRBV4-1
D gene: TRBD2
CDR3 DNA: TGCGCCAGCAGCCGAACTAGCGGGGGCCCCTTCCAAGAGACCCAGTACTTC
CDR3 protein: CASSRTSGGPFQETQYF

J gene: TRBJ2-3
clone size: -
V gene: TRBV10-1
D gene: TRBD1
CDR3 DNA: TGCGCCAGCAGAGCCGGGACAGGGGGCACAGATACGCAGTATTTT
CDR3 protein: CASRAGTGGTDTQYF

J gene: TRBJ2-1
clone size: -
V gene: TRBV5-6
D gene: TRBD2
CDR3 DNA: TGTGCCAGCAGCTTGGCCGGGACTAGCAATGAGCAGTTCTTC
CDR3 protein: CASSLAGTSNEQFF

J gene: TRBJ1-1
clone size: -
V gene: TRBV28
D gene: TRBD1
CDR3 DNA: TGTGCCAGCATTGTGAGGGGGCGACGTGAAGCTTTCTTT
CDR3 protein: CASIVRGRREAFF

J gene: TRBJ1-6
clone size: -
V gene: TRBV28
D gene: -
CDR3 DNA: TGTGCCAGCAGTCCAGAAGTGGGGGCTCGTTCACCCCTCCACTTT
CDR3 protein: CASSPEVGARSPLHF

J gene: TRBJ2-6
clone size: -
V gene: TRBV7-9
D gene: -
CDR3 DNA: TGTGCCAGCAGCTTAGGATACTCTGGGGCCAACGTCCTGACTTTC
CDR3 protein: CASSLGYSGANVLTF

J gene: TRBJ1-2
clone size: -
V gene: TRBV4-1
D gene: TRBD1
CDR3 DNA: TGCGCCAGCAGCCTGGGACAGGGGTATGGCTACACCTTC
CDR3 protein: CASSLGQGYGYTF

J gene: TRBJ1-4
clone size: -
V gene: TRBV10-2
D gene: -
CDR3 DNA: TGCGCCAGCAGTGAGAAAACTAATGAAAAACTGTTTTTT
CDR3 protein: CASSEKTNEKLFF

J gene: TRBJ1-2
clone size: -
V gene: TRBV5-5
D gene: -
CDR3 DNA: TGTGCCAGCAGCCCCGGACAGATGTATGGCTACACCTTC
CDR3 protein: CASSPGQMYGYTF

J gene: TRBJ2-3
clone size: -
V gene: TRBV7-2
D gene: -
CDR3 DNA: TGTGCCAGCAGCTTAGGAGAGGCAGATACGCAGTATTTT
CDR3 protein: CASSLGEADTQYF

J gene: TRBJ2-1
clone size: -
V gene: TRBV7-2
D gene: -
CDR3 DNA: TGTGCCAGCAGCTTAGACTATGCAGGGTACAATGAGCAGTTCTTC
CDR3 protein: CASSLDYAGYNEQFF

J gene: TRBJ2-7
clone size: once
V gene: TRBV5-8
D gene: TRBD1
CDR3 DNA: TGTGCCAGCAGCTCCGTCCCGGGACAGGGGGCGGGCTTC
CDR3 protein: CASSSVPGQGAGF

J gene: TRBJ1-1
clone size: -
V gene: TRBV5-5
D gene: -
CDR3 DNA: TGTGCCAGCAGCCAATTCTCGGGGGTGCGTAACACTGAAGCTTTCTTT
CDR3 protein: CASSQFSGVRNTEAFF

J gene: TRBJ2-1
clone size: -
V gene: TRBV13
D gene: TRBD1
CDR3 DNA: TGTGCCAGCAGTTCCCTATCCCGCCGGGACAGCTCCTACAATGAGCAGTTCTTC
CDR3 protein: CASSSLSRRDSSYNEQFF

J gene: TRBJ1-3
clone size: -
V gene: TRBV14
D gene: TRBD1
CDR3 DNA: TGTGCCAGCAGCCAAGAGACAGGGCTCGGAAACACCATATATTTT
CDR3 protein: CASSQETGLGNTIYF

J gene: TRBJ2-3
clone size: -
V gene: TRBV5-1
D gene: -
CDR3 DNA: TGCGCCAGTACCTTCGGGGGCAGCACAGATACGCAGTATTTT
CDR3 protein: CASTFGGSTDTQYF

J gene: TRBJ2-5
clone size: -
V gene: TRBV11-2
D gene: -
CDR3 DNA: TGTGCCAGCAGCTTCGAGGCACAAGAGACCCAGTACTTC
CDR3 protein: CASSFEAQETQYF

J gene: TRBJ2-5
clone size: -
V gene: TRBV30
D gene: -
CDR3 DNA: TGTGCCTGGAGTTCCGGACTGTGGGAGACCCAGTACTTC
CDR3 protein: CAWSSGLWETQYF